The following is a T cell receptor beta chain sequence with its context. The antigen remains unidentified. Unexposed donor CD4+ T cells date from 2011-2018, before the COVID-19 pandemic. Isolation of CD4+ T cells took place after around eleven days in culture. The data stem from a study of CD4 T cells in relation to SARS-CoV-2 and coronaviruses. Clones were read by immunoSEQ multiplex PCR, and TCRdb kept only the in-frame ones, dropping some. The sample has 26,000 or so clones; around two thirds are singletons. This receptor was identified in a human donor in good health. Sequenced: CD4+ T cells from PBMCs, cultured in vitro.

This chain's CDR3 is CASSPYPWTVAGTEAFF. CDR3 bases: TGTGCCAGCAGTCCTTATCCTTGGACGGTGGCGGGTACTGAAGCTTTCTTT. J is TRBJ1-1 and V is TRBV6-6; no reliable D call. Germline lookup yields CDR1 MNHNY and CDR2 SVGAGI (reference sequence). The CDR3 sequence is 17 residues long. The V end lost 5 bases, the J end lost 5 bases, and 24 bases lay between the germline ends.